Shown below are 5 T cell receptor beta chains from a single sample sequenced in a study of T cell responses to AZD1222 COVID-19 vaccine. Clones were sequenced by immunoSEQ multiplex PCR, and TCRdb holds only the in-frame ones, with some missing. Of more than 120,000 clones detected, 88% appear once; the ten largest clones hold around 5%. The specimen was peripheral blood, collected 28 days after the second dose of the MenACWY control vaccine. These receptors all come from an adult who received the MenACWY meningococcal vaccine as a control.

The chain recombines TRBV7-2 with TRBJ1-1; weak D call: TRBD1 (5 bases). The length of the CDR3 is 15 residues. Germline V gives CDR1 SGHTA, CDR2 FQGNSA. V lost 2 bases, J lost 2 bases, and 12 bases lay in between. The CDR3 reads CASSLWGNTNTEAFF. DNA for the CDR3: TGTGCCAGCAGCTTATGGGGCAACACCAACACTGAAGCTTTCTTT.

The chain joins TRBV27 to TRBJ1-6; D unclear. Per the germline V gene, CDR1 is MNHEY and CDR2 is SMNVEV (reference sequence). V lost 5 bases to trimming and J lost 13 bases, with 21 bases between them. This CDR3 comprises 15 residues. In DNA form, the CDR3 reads TGTGCCAGCAGTCTCGGACCCCTCGTCGGTCCTCCCCTCCACTTT. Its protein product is CASSLGPLVGPPLHF.

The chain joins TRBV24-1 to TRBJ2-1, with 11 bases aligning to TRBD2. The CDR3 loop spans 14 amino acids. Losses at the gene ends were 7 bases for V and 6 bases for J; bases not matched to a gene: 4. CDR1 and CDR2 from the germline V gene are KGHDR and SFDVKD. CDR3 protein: CATSRLAGINEQFF. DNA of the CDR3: TGTGCCACCAGCCGACTAGCGGGGATCAATGAGCAGTTCTTC.

CDR3 protein: CASSQAVANTEAFF. The DNA for the CDR3 is TGTGCCAGCAGCCAAGCTGTTGCGAACACTGAAGCTTTCTTT. The chain uses TRBV3-1 (or the pseudogene TRBV3-2) and TRBJ1-1; D unclear. The CDR3 covers 14 residues. Germline lookup yields CDR1 LGHDT and CDR2 YNNKEL (reference sequence). Trimming stripped 1 base from V and 1 base from J, with 7 bases between.

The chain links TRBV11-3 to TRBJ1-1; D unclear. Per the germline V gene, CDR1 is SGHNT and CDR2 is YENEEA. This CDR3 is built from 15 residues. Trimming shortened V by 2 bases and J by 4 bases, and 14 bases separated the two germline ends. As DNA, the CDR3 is TGTGCCAGCAGCTTAATCGGACGCGCTCTCACTGAAGCTTTCTTT. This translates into CASSLIGRALTEAFF.